This entry concerns a single TCR beta chain. What antigen it recognizes has not been identified. Within one base of it there is no much larger clone, and no base qualities were kept. The library was produced with the immunoSEQ multiplex PCR assay. A mixture of 60 forward primers for TCR Vbeta segments and 13 reverse primers for TCR Jbeta segments was used in the multiplex PCR. A multiplex PCR assay on genomic DNA amplified the CDR3 region of rearranged TCR beta genes. On the Illumina HiSeq System, the amplified TCR beta libraries were sequenced as 87-base-pair reads. In the source study's methods: Across the 666 repertoires, a later analysis counted 60 million to 90 million unique TCR beta chains, 9.5 million to 12 million of which were shared by at least two donors. Raw reads were error-corrected and collapsed into unique sequences by a nearest-neighbor algorithm in which closely related sequences were merged to remove PCR and sequencing errors. To assign V, D and J gene segments, CDR3 sequences were aligned to IMGT reference sequences. For a sequence to be retained, a match of at least six nucleotides to both a V gene segment and a J gene segment was required. A rearrangement was called productive if the CDR3 had no stop codons and remained in frame with V and J, and every other rearrangement was called non-productive. CDR3 was defined by IMGT convention, running from the second conserved V-encoded cysteine to the conserved J-encoded phenylalanine. Sequences without an unambiguous match to a single V gene segment were excluded from the earlier analysis of about 600 of the donors. An earlier analysis of 550 to 650 of the donors classified V segments as functional when productive rearrangements were above 56.7% and as segregating when the standard deviation between donors was above 5%. A statistical classification framework was developed to diagnose cytomegalovirus status using the catalog of TCR beta chain sequences. In a later analysis, TCR nucleotide sequences were compared against IMGT/GENE-DB human TR gene sequences so that V and J genes could be assigned. Using the TCRdist pipeline, a later analysis assigned CDR3 sequences along with most-parsimonious VDJ recombination scenarios. A later analysis defined each TCR beta chain by its CDR3 amino acid sequence plus V-gene family, and excluded reads lacking a unique V-gene family. A later analysis removed several hundred highly shared, low-generation-probability nucleotide sequences to deal with suspected cross-contamination and a sequencing artifact. For each public chain, a later analysis derived a clonal expansion index from normalized ranks of inferred template counts within each repertoire. Generation probabilities in a later analysis came from a VDJ recombination model fitted to out-of-frame rearrangements, and those results were checked against IGoR. In a later analysis, hypergeometric tests were used to score TCR-TCR, TCR-HLA and TCR-CMV co-occurrence, with a repertoire-size bias correction applied to TCR pairs. A later analysis estimated false discovery rates by permuting HLA or CMV assignments 20 times. In a later analysis, co-occurring TCRs were grouped with DBSCAN, and TCRdist sequence similarity was added when clustering was performed within HLA-allele-positive subsets. Co-occurrence clustering excluded repertoires with fewer than 30,000 or more than 120,000 public chains, plus five with anomalous nucleotide sharing. Entries here come from immuneACCESS through TCRdb and include only in-frame sequences with V and J called. Some clones fail to appear in such tables; in the studies checked, an unresolved V gene covers under half of the shortfall, and the cause of the remainder is unknown. The V and J calls and the clone size are those of that table, but D and trimming were determined from the DNA. Here the sample has fewer than 150,000 clones; roughly 72% occur a single time. The top ten clonotypes cover around 4% of the sample.

From cysteine to phenylalanine, the CDR3 is 13 amino acids long. Only CDR3 DNA is held: 39 bases, read in frame from base 1. Taken from the germline V gene (reference sequence), the CDR1 and CDR2 loops are GTSNPN and SVGIG. V is shortened by 0 bases, J by 2 bases, and the region joining them spans 6 bases. The sample originates from a study of cytomegalovirus exposure and HLA in healthy donors (dated by TCRdb to the late 2010s). The study in broad terms: According to an earlier analysis of around 600 of the donors, some 180 million T cells yielded 95 million to 140 million unique TCR beta sequences and 276 Gb of sequence data. A later genetic analysis took genome-wide SNP genotypes for 398 of the 666 donors and used that subset as a discovery cohort. Because of strong linkage in the cohort, four or five DR-DQ haplotypes were treated as single units for association and clustering. Along with the 666-subject first cohort, a separate validation cohort of around 120 different subjects was used. HLA typing included class I and class II loci at four-digit resolution. Every discovery cohort repertoire had been produced on one sequencing platform. An earlier analysis of some 600 of the donors applied high-throughput TCR beta sequencing to assess whether each TCR beta V gene segment acted as functional or pseudogenic. The T cell repertoires of 666 subjects were profiled by immunosequencing and related to cytomegalovirus serostatus. The number of typed donors differed by locus: about 629-630 for A, B, C, DRB1 and DQB1; approximately 530 for DQA1; 606 for DPA1; and 400 to 480 for DPB1. The aim of the study was to test whether cataloging public T cell receptors could identify signatures of past pathogen exposure. Rather than using new phenotypic data, the later analysis identified candidate immune exposures from TCR beta sequences and from how often those sequences occurred across donors. To study patterns of TCR occurrence, a later analysis re-analyzed previously published TCR beta repertoires from several hundred donors and added high-resolution HLA genotyping. Donor age, sex, ethnicity and CMV serostatus were compiled together with the repertoire data. An early release covering more than 500 HLA-typed donors comprised 300 to 350 gigabases of sequencing data and approximately 85 million unique TCR sequences. Among the roughly 390 genotyped donors, approximately 77% belonged to the genetic ancestry cluster associated with self-reported Caucasian donors. Among some 400 genotyped donors of the cohort, an average of around 250,000 unique TCR beta nucleotide sequences was sequenced per donor, of which approximately 19% were non-productive. To predict cytomegalovirus infection status, the study brought together high-throughput TCR immunosequencing, statistical association of individual TCRs with disease status, and machine learning.

In total, 630 or so healthy bone marrow donors made up the cohort. At the time of sampling, every cohort member was nominally healthy, though immune exposures that went unrecorded were likely present. The donor tested CMV seropositive, placing the donor among the roughly 300 seropositive members of the cohort. Each donor provided a peripheral blood sample, and peripheral blood mononuclear cells were used for TCR beta sequencing. Genomic DNA was extracted from the blood cell samples with the Qiagen DNeasy Blood Extraction Kit. What the authors observed across the whole study: The authors suggested that the approach could potentially be generalized to other disease states and immunological phenotypes. A later analysis found that HLA-associated TCR beta chains were more clonally expanded and had lower generation probabilities than equally common non-associated chains. The presence/absence analyses assumed that sequencing depth was roughly uniform across donors, and that assumption may not be true. An association between a missense DCLRE1C variant and V-gene and J-gene trimming of TCR beta chains was found in a later genetic analysis and replicated in an independent cohort. The only immune exposure information available for the cohort was CMV serostatus. Linkage disequilibrium might explain the correlated functional status among segregating V segments, but an unknown experimental factor could not be ruled out. A later analysis found that most CMV-associated TCR beta chains appeared HLA-restricted, with HLA associations seemingly driven largely by CMV exposure. Because HLA typing was unavailable for some donors at each locus, only the typed subset was used in association tests. In vitro tests confirmed that a few of the cytomegalovirus-associated TCR beta chains recognize cytomegalovirus antigens. When HLA alleles, especially DR and DQ, strongly co-occurred, TCR associations were difficult to assign to individual alleles. A later genetic analysis reported fewer N-insertions in productive TCRs among donors in an Asian-associated ancestry cluster than the approximately 700-donor mean. The earlier analysis of approximately 560 of the donors excluded 15 to 20 rarely observed V segments, including chromosome 9 orphons, because counts were too low. A cluster of highly shared sequence variants was judged likely to be a technical artifact of the sequencing pipeline. In both the original and validation cohorts, the classifier was reported to diagnose cytomegalovirus status with high specificity and sensitivity. The study listed approximately 150 TCR beta chains as associated with cytomegalovirus. A further reported finding was that TCR beta sequences accurately predicted the HLA-A and HLA-B alleles for most subjects in the first cohort. In an earlier analysis of about 540 of the donors, most TCR beta V segments were observed in productive rearrangements about 87% or about 30% of the time, broadly matching IMGT annotations. In a later analysis, the rate of TCR association differed among HLA loci, with DRB1 alleles having the most associated TCRs and HLA-C alleles having the fewest. A later analysis reported that several top co-occurrence clusters appeared linked to parvovirus B19, influenza, CMV and Epstein-Barr virus. The 87-base-pair reads could not distinguish some IMGT-functional V segments, including TRBV6-2 and TRBV6-3, so those segments were excluded. Specific HLA alleles were associated with roughly 17,000 TCR beta sequences at a false discovery rate of 0.05 in a later analysis. While some public TCRs were present in many individuals, most TCR sequences turned up only very rarely across donors. This cohort had only TCR beta chains sequenced, and the lack of alpha or paired-chain data limited which features could be detected.

Recombination linked TRBV30 to TRBJ2-3, with no confident D gene call. The TCR comes from a woman aged 40 to 49 in good health and CMV-seropositive. The source material was PBMCs. The bases are TGTGCCTGGAGTGTACGGGTCACAGATACGCAGTATTTT. The resulting protein is CAWSVRVTDTQYF.